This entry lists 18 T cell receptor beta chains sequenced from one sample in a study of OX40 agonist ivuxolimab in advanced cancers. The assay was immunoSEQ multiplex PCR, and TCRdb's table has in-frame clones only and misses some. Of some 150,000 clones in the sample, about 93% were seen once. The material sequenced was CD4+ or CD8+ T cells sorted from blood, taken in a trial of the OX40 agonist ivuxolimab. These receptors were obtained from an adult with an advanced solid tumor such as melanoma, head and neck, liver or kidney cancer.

CDR3 DNA sequence: TGTGCCTGGAGTGTACAGGGTTACGACGAGCAGTACTTC. Protein: CAWSVQGYDEQYF. The V and J genes are TRBV30 and TRBJ2-7; tentatively, D is TRBD1 (6 bases). V dropped 0 bases and J dropped 5 bases, with 11 bases sitting between them. The CDR3 loop spans 13 amino acids. Germline CDR1 is GTSNPN and CDR2 is SVGIG (reference sequence).

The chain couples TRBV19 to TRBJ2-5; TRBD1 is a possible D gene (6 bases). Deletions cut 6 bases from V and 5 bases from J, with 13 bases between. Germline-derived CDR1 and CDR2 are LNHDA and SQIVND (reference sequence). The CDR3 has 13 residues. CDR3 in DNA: TGTGCCAGTAGCATCGACAGGACGGAGACCCAGTACTTC. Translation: CASSIDRTETQYF.

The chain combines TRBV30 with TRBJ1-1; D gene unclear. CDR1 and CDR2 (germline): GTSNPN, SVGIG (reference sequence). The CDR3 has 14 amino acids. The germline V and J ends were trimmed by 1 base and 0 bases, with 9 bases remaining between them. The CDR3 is CAWSGLGMNTEAFF. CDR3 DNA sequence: TGTGCCTGGAGTGGATTAGGGATGAACACTGAAGCTTTCTTT. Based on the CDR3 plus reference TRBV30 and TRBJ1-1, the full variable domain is SQTIHQWPATLVQPVGSPLSLECTVEGTSNPNLYWYRQAAGRGLQLLFYSVGIGQISSEVPQNLSASRPQDRQFILSSKKLLLSDSGFYLCAWSGLGMNTEAFFGQGTRLTVV.

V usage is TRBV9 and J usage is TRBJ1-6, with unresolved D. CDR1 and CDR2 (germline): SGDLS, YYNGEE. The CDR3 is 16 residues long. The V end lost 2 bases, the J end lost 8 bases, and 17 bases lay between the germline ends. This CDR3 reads CASSVRKEAGDSPLHF. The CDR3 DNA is TGTGCCAGCAGCGTCAGGAAAGAGGCCGGCGATTCACCCCTCCACTTT. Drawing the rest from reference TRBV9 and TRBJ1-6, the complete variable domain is DSGVTQTPKHLITATGQRVTLRCSPRSGDLSVYWYQQSLDQGLQFLIQYYNGEERAKGNILERFSAQQFPDLHSELNLSSLELGDSALYFCASSVRKEAGDSPLHFGNGTRLTVT.

Written as DNA, the CDR3 is TGCGCCAGCAGTGAACAGAGCTCTGGAAACACCATATATTTT. Translated, it gives CASSEQSSGNTIYF. The J gene is TRBJ1-3, the V gene TRBV10-2, with D unresolved. Trimming removed 3 bases at V and 0 bases at J, with 6 bases between. This CDR3 spans 14 amino acids. Germline CDR1 reads WSHSY; CDR2 reads SAAADI.

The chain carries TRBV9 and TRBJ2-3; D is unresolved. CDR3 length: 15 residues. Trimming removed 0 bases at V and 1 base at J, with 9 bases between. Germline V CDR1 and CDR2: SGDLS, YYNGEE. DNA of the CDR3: TGTGCCAGCAGCGTAGGGGTTGGTCGCACAGATACGCAGTATTTT. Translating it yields CASSVGVGRTDTQYF.

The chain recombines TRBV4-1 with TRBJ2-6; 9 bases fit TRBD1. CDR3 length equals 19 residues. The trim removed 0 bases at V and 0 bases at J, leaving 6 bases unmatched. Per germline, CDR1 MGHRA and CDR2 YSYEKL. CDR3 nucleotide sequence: TGCGCCAGCAGCCAAGAATTGGGGACAGGGACCTCTGGGGCCAACGTCCTGACTTTC. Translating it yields CASSQELGTGTSGANVLTF.

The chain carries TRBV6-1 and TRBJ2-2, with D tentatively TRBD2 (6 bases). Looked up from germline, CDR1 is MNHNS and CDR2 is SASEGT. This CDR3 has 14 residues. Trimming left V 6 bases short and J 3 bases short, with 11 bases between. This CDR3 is CASRSEGYTGELFF. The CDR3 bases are TGTGCCAGCAGGTCGGAGGGGTACACCGGGGAGCTGTTTTTT.

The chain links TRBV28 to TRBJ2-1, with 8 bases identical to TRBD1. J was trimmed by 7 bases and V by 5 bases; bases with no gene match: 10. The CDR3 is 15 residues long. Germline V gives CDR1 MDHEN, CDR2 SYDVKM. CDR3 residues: CASSPRTGIVNEQFF. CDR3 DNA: TGTGCCAGCAGTCCTAGGACAGGGATAGTGAATGAGCAGTTCTTC.

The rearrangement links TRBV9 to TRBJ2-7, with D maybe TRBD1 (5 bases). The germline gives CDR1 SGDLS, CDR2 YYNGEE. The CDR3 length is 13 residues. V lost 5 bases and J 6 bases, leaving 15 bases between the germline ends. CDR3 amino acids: CASSQGAYSEQYF. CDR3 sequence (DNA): TGTGCCAGCAGTCAAGGGGCGTATTCCGAGCAGTACTTC.

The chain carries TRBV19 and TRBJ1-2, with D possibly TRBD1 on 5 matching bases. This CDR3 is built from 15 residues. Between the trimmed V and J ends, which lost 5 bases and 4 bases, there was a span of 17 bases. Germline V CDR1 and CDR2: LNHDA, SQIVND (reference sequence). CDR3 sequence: CASSPRGDGIYGYTF. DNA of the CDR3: TGTGCCAGTAGTCCCCGGGGGGACGGCATCTATGGCTACACCTTC.

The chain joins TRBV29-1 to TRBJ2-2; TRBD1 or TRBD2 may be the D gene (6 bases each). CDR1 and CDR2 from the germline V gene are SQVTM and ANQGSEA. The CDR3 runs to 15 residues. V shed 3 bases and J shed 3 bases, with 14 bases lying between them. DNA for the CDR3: TGCAGCGTTGATGGAGGGGGATGGTACACCGGGGAGCTGTTTTTT. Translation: CSVDGGGWYTGELFF.

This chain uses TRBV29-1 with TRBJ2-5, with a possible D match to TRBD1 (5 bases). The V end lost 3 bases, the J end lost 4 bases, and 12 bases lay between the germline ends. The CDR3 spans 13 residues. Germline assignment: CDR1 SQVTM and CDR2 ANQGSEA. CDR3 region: CSVDPRVGETQYF. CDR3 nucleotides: TGCAGCGTTGACCCCAGGGTAGGAGAGACCCAGTACTTC. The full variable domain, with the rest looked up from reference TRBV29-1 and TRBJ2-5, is SAVISQKPSRDICQRGTSLTIQCQVDSQVTMMFWYRQQPGQSLTLIATANQGSEATYESGFVIDKFPISRPNLTFSTLTVSNMSPEDSSIYLCSVDPRVGETQYFGPGTRLLVL.

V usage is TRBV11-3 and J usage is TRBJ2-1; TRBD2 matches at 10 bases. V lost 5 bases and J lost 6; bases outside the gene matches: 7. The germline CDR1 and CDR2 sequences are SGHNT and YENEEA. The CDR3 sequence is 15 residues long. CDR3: CASSPLAGVGNEQFF. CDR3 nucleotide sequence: TGTGCCAGCAGCCCCCTAGCGGGAGTAGGCAATGAGCAGTTCTTC.

This CDR3 reads CAWGRPYNEQFF. The CDR3 DNA follows: TGTGCCTGGGGAAGGCCCTACAATGAGCAGTTCTTC. This sequence joins TRBV30 and TRBJ2-1; no clear D. The CDR3 runs to 12 residues. The V and J ends lost 5 bases and 2 bases respectively, with 7 bases between them. Germline V CDR1 and CDR2: GTSNPN, SVGIG (reference sequence).

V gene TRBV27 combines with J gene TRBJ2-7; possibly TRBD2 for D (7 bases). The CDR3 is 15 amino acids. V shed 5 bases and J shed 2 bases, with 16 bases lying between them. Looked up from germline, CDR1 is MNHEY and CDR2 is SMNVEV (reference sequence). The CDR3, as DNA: TGTGCCAGCAGTAGAGGGGGGGGTGGGACCTACGAGCAGTACTTC. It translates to CASSRGGGGTYEQYF.

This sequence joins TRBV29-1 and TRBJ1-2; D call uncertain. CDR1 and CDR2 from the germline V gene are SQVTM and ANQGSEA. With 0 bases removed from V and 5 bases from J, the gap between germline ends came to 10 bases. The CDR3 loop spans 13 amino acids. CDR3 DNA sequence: TGCAGCGTTGAAGAGAGAAGGTTTTATGGCTACACCTTC. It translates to CSVEERRFYGYTF.

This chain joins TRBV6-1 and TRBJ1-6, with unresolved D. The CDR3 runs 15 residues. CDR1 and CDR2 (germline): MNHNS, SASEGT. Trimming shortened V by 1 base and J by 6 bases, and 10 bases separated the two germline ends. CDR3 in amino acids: CASSEGRQINSPLHF. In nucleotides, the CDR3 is TGTGCCAGCAGTGAAGGACGTCAGATTAATTCACCCCTCCACTTT.